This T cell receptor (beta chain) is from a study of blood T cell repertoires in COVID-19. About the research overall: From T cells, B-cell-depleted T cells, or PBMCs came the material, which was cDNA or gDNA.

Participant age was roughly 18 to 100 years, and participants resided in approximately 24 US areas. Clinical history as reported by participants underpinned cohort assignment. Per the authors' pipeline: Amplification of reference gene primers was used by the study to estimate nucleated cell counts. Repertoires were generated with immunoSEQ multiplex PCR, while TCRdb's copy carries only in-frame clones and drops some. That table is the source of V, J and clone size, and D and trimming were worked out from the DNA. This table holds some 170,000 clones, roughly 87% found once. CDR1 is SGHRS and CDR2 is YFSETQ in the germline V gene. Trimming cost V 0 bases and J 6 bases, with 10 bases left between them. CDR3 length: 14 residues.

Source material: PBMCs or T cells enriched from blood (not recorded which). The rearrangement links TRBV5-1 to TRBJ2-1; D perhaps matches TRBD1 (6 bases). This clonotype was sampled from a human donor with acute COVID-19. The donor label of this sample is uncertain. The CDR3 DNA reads TGCGCCAGCAGCTTGGGACAGGCAGTCAATGAGCAGTTCTTC. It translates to CASSLGQAVNEQFF.